This TCR beta chain was captured by sequencing in a study of cytomegalovirus exposure and HLA in healthy donors. TCRdb keeps only in-frame clones here, not all; method: immunoSEQ multiplex PCR. The table has 130,000 or so clones, around nine tenths seen once. This clone came up a few times. What it recognizes is unknown. Study-wide results and caveats: Three chains tied to CMV proved CMV antigen-specific in vitro. The study labeled 180 or so TCR beta chains cytomegalovirus-associated.

Germline CDR1 SNHLY, CDR2 FYNNEI. This CDR3 contains 13 residues. Between the trimmed V and J ends, which lost 10 bases and 2 bases, there was a span of 14 bases. The sequence derives from a man aged 25 to 45 in good health and CMV-seronegative. V usage is TRBV2 and J usage is TRBJ1-2; D may be TRBD1 (5 bases). What was sequenced was PBMCs. CDR3 nucleotide sequence: TGTGCCATCATGGCCAGGGAAAACTATGGCTACACCTTC. Its protein is CAIMARENYGYTF.